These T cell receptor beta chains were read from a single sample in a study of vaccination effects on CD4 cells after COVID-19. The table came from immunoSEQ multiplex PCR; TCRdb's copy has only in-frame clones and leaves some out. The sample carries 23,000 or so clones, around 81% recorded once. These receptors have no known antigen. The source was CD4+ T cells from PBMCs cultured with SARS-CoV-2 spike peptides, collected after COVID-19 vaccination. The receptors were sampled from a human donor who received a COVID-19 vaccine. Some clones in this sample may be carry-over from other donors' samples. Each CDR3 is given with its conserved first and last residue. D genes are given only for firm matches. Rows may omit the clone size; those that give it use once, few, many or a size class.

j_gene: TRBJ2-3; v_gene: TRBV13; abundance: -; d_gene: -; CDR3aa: CASSLLGGATDTQYF; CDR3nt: TGTGCCAGCAGCTTATTGGGTGGGGCCACAGATACGCAGTATTTT
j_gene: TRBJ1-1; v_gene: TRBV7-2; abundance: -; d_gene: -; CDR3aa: CASSQPTRGEAFF; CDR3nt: TGTGCCAGCAGCCAGCCTACAAGGGGTGAAGCTTTCTTT
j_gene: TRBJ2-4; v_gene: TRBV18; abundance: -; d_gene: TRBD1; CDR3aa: CASSHNRGQGAKNIQYF; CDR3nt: TGTGCCAGCTCGCACAACAGGGGTCAGGGAGCCAAAAACATTCAGTACTTC
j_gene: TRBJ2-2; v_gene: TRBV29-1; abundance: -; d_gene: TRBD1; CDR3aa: CSVEAGGNTGELFF; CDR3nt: TGCAGCGTTGAGGCAGGGGGCAACACCGGGGAGCTGTTTTTT
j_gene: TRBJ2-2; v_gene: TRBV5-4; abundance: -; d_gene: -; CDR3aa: CASSRGLPEFSTGELFF; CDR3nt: TGTGCCAGCAGCCGGGGGCTACCCGAATTCAGCACCGGGGAGCTGTTTTTT
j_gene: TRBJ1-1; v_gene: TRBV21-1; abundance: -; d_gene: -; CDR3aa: CASSKLGGYVDTEAFF; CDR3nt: TGTGCCAGCAGCAAATTGGGGGGGTACGTAGACACTGAAGCTTTCTTT
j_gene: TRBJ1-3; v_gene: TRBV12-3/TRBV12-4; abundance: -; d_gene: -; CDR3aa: CASRLISGNTIYF; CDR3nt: TGTGCCAGCAGGTTAATCTCTGGAAACACCATATATTTT
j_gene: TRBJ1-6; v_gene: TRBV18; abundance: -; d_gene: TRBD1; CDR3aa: CASSPGPGQGSSPLHF; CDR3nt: TGTGCCAGCTCACCCGGGCCGGGACAGGGTTCATCACCCCTCCACTTT
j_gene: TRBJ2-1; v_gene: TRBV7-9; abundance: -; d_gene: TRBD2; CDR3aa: CASSLGDPRGDEQFF; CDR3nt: TGTGCCAGCAGCTTAGGGGACCCCCGGGGGGATGAGCAGTTCTTC
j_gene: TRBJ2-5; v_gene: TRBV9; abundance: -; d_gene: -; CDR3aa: CASSTPRKRDTQETQYF; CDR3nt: TGTGCCAGCAGCACTCCCAGGAAAAGGGACACGCAAGAGACCCAGTACTTC
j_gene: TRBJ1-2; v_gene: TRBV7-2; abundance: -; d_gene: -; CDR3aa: CASSFGELGGYTF; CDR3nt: TGTGCCAGCAGCTTTGGGGAACTTGGAGGCTACACCTTC
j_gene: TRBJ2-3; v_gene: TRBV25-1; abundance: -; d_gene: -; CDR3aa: CASSEYPDTQYF; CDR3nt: TGTGCCAGCAGTGAATACCCAGATACGCAGTATTTT
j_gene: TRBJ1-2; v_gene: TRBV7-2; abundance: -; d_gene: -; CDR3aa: CASSLQGSNYGYTF; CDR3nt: TGTGCCAGCAGCTTACAGGGGTCAAACTATGGCTACACCTTC
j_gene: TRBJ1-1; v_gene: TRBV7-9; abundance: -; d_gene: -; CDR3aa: CASSLEESTEAFF; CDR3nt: TGTGCCAGCAGCTTAGAAGAGAGCACTGAAGCTTTCTTT
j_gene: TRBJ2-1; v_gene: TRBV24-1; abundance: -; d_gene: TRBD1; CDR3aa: CATSGHVDRVRNEQFF; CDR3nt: TGTGCCACCAGTGGTCACGTGGACAGGGTCCGCAATGAGCAGTTCTTC
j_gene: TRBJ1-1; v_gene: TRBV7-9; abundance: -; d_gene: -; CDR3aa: CASSPHEGSTEAFF; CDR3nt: TGTGCCAGCAGCCCCCACGAAGGAAGCACTGAAGCTTTCTTT
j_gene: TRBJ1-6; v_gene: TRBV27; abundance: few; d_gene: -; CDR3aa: CASSFFLEAGSPLHF; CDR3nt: TGTGCCAGCAGTTTCTTTCTGGAGGCAGGTTCACCCCTCCACTTT
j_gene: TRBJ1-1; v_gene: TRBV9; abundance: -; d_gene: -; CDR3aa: CASSSQPGVNTEAFF; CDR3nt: TGTGCCAGCAGCTCGCAACCAGGGGTGAACACTGAAGCTTTCTTT
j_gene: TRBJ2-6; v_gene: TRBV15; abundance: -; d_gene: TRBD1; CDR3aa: CATSRGQGATGANVLTF; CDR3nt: TGTGCCACCAGCAGGGGACAGGGGGCAACAGGGGCCAACGTCCTGACTTTC
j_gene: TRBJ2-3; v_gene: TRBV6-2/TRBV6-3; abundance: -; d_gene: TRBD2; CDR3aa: CASSYDTLAGGRIMADTQYF; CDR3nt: TGTGCCAGCAGTTACGATACTCTAGCGGGGGGGCGGATTATGGCAGATACGCAGTATTTT
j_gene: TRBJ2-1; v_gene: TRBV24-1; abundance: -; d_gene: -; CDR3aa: CATSDMVSGTFNNEQFF; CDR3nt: TGTGCCACCAGTGACATGGTCTCAGGGACCTTCAACAATGAGCAGTTCTTC
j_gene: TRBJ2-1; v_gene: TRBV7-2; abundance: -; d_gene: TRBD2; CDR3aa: CASSLATTSGGNEQFF; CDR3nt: TGTGCCAGCAGCTTAGCGACGACTAGCGGGGGCAATGAGCAGTTCTTC
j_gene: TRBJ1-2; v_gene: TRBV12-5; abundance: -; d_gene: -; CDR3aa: CASGLGYRAEGYTF; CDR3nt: TGTGCTAGTGGTTTGGGTTACAGGGCGGAGGGCTACACCTTC
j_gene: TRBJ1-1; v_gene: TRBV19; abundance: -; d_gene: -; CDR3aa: CASSVYFRGGYNTEAFF; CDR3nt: TGTGCCAGTAGTGTCTATTTCCGGGGGGGATACAACACTGAAGCTTTCTTT
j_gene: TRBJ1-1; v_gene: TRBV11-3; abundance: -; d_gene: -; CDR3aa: CASSLGRLNTEAFF; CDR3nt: TGTGCCAGCAGCCTCGGACGGTTGAACACTGAAGCTTTCTTT
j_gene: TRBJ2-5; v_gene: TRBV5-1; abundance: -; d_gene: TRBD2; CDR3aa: CASSLGLAPETQYF; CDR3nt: TGCGCCAGCAGCTTGGGACTAGCCCCAGAGACCCAGTACTTC
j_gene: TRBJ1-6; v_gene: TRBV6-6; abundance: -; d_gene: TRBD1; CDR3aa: CASSYVEGANSPLHF; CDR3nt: TGTGCCAGCAGTTACGTGGAGGGGGCAAATTCACCCCTCCACTTT
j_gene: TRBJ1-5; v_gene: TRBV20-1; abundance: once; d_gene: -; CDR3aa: CSAGPGPQHF; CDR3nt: TGCAGTGCTGGTCCGGGGCCCCAGCATTTT
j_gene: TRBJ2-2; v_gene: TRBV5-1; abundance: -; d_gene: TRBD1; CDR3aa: CASSPRGPNTGELFF; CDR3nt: TGCGCCAGCAGCCCCAGGGGGCCGAACACCGGGGAGCTGTTTTTT
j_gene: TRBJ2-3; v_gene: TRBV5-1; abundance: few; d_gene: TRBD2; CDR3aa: CASSPSPLRAGGSTDTQYF; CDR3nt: TGCGCCAGCAGCCCTTCGCCCTTAAGGGCGGGGGGTAGCACAGATACGCAGTATTTT
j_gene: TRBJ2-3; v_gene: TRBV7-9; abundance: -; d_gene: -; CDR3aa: CASSLLLGDTQYF; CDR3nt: TGTGCCAGCAGCTTACTTTTGGGAGATACGCAGTATTTT
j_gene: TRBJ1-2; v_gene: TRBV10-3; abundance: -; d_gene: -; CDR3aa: CAISLDGNYGYTF; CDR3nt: TGTGCCATCAGTCTAGACGGAAACTATGGCTACACCTTC
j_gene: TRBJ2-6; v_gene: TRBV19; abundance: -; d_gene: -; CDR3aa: CASSTGSGANVLTF; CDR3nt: TGTGCCAGTAGTACGGGCTCTGGGGCCAACGTCCTGACTTTC
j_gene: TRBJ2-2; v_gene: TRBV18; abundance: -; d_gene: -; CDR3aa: CASSRNQGSTGELFF; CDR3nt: TGTGCCAGCTCTCGTAACCAGGGGAGCACCGGGGAGCTGTTTTTT
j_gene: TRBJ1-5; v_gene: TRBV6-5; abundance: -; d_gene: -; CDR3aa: CASRDQISNQPQHF; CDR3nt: TGTGCCAGCAGGGATCAGATTAGCAATCAGCCCCAGCATTTT